A selection of T cell receptor beta chains follows, all from one sample in a study of blood T cells in healthy people across ages. TCRdb reprocessed the 5' RACE reads via MiXCR and lists one record per CDR3 protein. The repertoire holds 800,000 to 900,000 distinct CDR3 sequences, with 62% as singletons. The source material was blood. Every receptor here comes from a man aged 25-45 years in good health. Each CDR3 is given with its conserved first and last residue. D genes are given only for firm matches. The size of a clone is reported for some rows only, either as once, few or many, or as a class for expanded clones.

V	J	D	length	size	CDR3	DNA
TRBV12-3/TRBV12-4	TRBJ2-5	TRBD1	15	.	CASRVGPGGEETQYF	TGTGCCAGCAGAGTCGGCCCAGGGGGCGAAGAGACCCAGTACTTC
TRBV27	TRBJ2-5	TRBD2	17	.	CASSFQTSGGYQETQYF	TGTGCCAGCAGTTTCCAGACTAGCGGGGGGTACCAAGAGACCCAGTACTTC
TRBV7-2	TRBJ1-6	TRBD1	15	few	CASSLDGTGNSPLHF	TGTGCCAGCAGCTTAGACGGGACAGGGAATTCACCCCTCCACTTT
TRBV15	TRBJ1-5	.	18	.	CATSRDLRWEGGNQPQHF	TGTGCCACCAGCAGGGACCTCAGGTGGGAGGGGGGCAATCAGCCCCAGCATTTT
TRBV12-3/TRBV12-4	TRBJ1-1	.	14	.	CASSLRWGDGKAFF	TGTGCCAGCAGCCTTCGTTGGGGGGACGGGAAAGCTTTCTTT
TRBV7-2	TRBJ2-3	TRBD2	17	once	CASSELAGATSTDTQYF	TGTGCCAGCAGCGAGCTAGCGGGGGCCACTAGCACAGATACGCAGTATTTT
TRBV7-9	TRBJ2-5	.	13	.	CASRTPREETQYF	TGTGCCAGCAGGACACCGAGAGAAGAGACCCAGTACTTC
TRBV15	TRBJ1-2	.	15	.	CATSFSRSGPNGYTF	TGTGCCACCAGCTTCAGCCGGTCAGGCCCAAATGGCTACACCTTC
TRBV4-2	TRBJ1-4	.	14	once	CASSGERTEQKLFF	TGTGCCAGCAGCGGCGAGAGGACCGAGCAAAAACTGTTTTTT
TRBV20-1	TRBJ2-6	TRBD1	15	.	CSAGDSLSGANVLTF	TGCAGTGCTGGGGACAGCCTCTCTGGGGCCAACGTCCTGACTTTC
TRBV12-3/TRBV12-4	TRBJ2-7	.	14	.	CASRGGQGSYEQYF	TGTGCCAGCAGGGGGGGGCAGGGCTCCTACGAGCAGTACTTC
TRBV20-1	TRBJ2-1	TRBD2	16	.	CSAPPGTSGGSSEQFF	TGCAGTGCTCCCCCCGGGACTAGCGGGGGCTCGTCGGAGCAGTTCTTC
TRBV27	TRBJ2-1	.	16	.	CASSWDGRSSYNEQFF	TGTGCCAGCAGTTGGGACGGCCGGAGCTCCTACAATGAGCAGTTCTTC
TRBV6-2/TRBV6-3	TRBJ2-6	.	16	.	CASSQWAGSGANVLTF	TGTGCCAGCAGCCAATGGGCGGGCTCTGGGGCCAACGTCCTGACTTTC
TRBV10-3	TRBJ2-3	.	11	.	CAIVSQDTQYF	TGTGCCATCGTTTCCCAAGATACGCAGTATTTT
TRBV2	TRBJ2-1	TRBD2	16	.	CASSSSSGGLDNEQFF	TGTGCCAGCAGCTCCTCTAGCGGGGGCCTTGACAATGAGCAGTTCTTC
TRBV12-3/TRBV12-4	TRBJ1-2	.	13	few	CASSYTGKDGYTF	TGTGCCAGCAGTTACACAGGGAAGGATGGCTACACCTTC
TRBV5-1	TRBJ2-7	TRBD1	15	.	CASSSWQPGQYEQYF	TGCGCCAGCAGCTCGTGGCAACCGGGACAGTACGAGCAGTACTTC
TRBV29-1	TRBJ2-1	TRBD2	15	once	CSADPPGLADNEQFF	TGCAGCGCCGATCCACCGGGACTAGCGGACAATGAGCAGTTCTTC
TRBV6-6	TRBJ2-3	.	12	.	CASSYSGGGQYF	TGTGCCAGCAGTTACTCGGGCGGTGGGCAGTATTTT
TRBV20-1	TRBJ2-7	TRBD2	15	.	CSAREGASGAYEQYF	TGCAGTGCTAGAGAAGGGGCTAGCGGGGCCTACGAGCAGTACTTC
TRBV4-2	TRBJ2-5	.	15	.	CASSKTGNYLETQYF	TGTGCCAGCAGCAAGACAGGAAACTACCTTGAGACCCAGTACTTC
TRBV6-5	TRBJ1-5	TRBD1	16	many	CAAILTRQGPLGPQHF	TGTGCCGCGATACTTACCCGACAGGGCCCTCTAGGGCCCCAGCATTTT
TRBV5-1	TRBJ1-1	.	14	.	CASSRDLGDTEAFF	TGCGCCAGCAGCAGGGACCTCGGGGACACTGAAGCTTTCTTT
TRBV30	TRBJ2-5	TRBD2	15	.	CAWSRLAGVGETQYF	TGTGCCTGGAGTCGACTAGCGGGTGTAGGAGAGACCCAGTACTTC
TRBV12-3/TRBV12-4	TRBJ2-7	TRBD1	15	.	CASSLGQGERYEQYF	TGTGCCAGCAGTTTAGGGCAGGGGGAGAGGTACGAGCAGTACTTC
TRBV7-2	TRBJ1-5	.	12	.	CASSSPDQPQHF	TGTGCCAGCAGCTCCCCGGATCAGCCCCAGCATTTT
TRBV6-1	TRBJ2-5	.	13	.	CASRVPTTETQYF	TGTGCCAGCCGGGTTCCGACAACAGAGACCCAGTACTTC
TRBV28	TRBJ2-3	TRBD2	17	.	CASSSPGLAGNTDTQYF	TGTGCCAGCAGTTCCCCGGGACTAGCGGGGAACACAGATACGCAGTATTTT
TRBV20-1	TRBJ2-5	.	12	.	CSAGGSGQTQYF	TGCAGTGCCGGAGGGAGTGGGCAGACCCAGTACTTC
TRBV6-5	TRBJ2-1	.	12	.	CASSLRGTEQFF	TGTGCCAGCAGTCTTCGGGGGACTGAGCAGTTCTTC
TRBV7-8	TRBJ2-3	.	15	.	CASSLTVSITDTQYF	TGTGCCAGCAGCTTGACAGTTTCTATCACAGATACGCAGTATTTT
TRBV11-1	TRBJ2-1	.	15	.	CASSFDRSSYNEQFF	TGTGCCAGCAGCTTCGACAGGAGCTCCTACAATGAGCAGTTCTTC
TRBV20-1	TRBJ1-1	.	13	.	CSAIPTGNTEAFF	TGCAGTGCTATTCCGACAGGGAACACTGAAGCTTTCTTT
TRBV29-1	TRBJ2-7	.	11	once	CSAMDLYEQYF	TGCAGCGCTATGGACCTCTACGAGCAGTACTTC
TRBV4-2	TRBJ2-5	.	16	.	CASSQGDRAGVETQYF	TGTGCCAGCAGCCAAGGGGACAGAGCGGGGGTCGAGACCCAGTACTTC
TRBV27	TRBJ1-2	.	11	few	CASSGQCGYTF	TGTGCCAGCTCCGGCCAGTGTGGCTACACCTTC
TRBV15	TRBJ2-7	.	14	.	CATSSPHRGHEQYF	TGTGCCACCAGCAGCCCCCACAGAGGCCACGAGCAGTACTTC
TRBV29-1	TRBJ2-1	.	14	.	CSVVGLWDGYEQFF	TGCAGCGTTGTGGGGCTTTGGGATGGATACGAGCAGTTCTTC
TRBV14	TRBJ2-4	.	13	few	CASSQDIRNIQYF	TGTGCCAGCAGCCAAGATATCAGAAACATTCAGTACTTC